This TCR beta chain stems from a study of siplizumab effects on memory and regulatory T cells. Assay used: immunoSEQ multiplex PCR; TCRdb lists only in-frame clones, some missing. The table shows around 100,000 clones, with 92% occurring only once. A word on this clone: Its antigen is unknown.

Overall study results and limits: Proliferating siplizumab-culture Treg suppressive function went unconfirmed. Reactions containing siplizumab showed mappable alloreactive CD4+ clones averaging approximately 74% Treg-derived, versus 25% to 30% in controls.

Germline values: CDR1 SNHLY, CDR2 FYNNEI. The CDR3 has 14 amino acids. The V end lost 1 base, the J end lost 2 bases, and 9 bases lay between the germline ends. Input material: Tregs sorted from blood. This TCR derives from a human donor in good health. This sequence joins TRBV2 and TRBJ2-7; D ambiguous. The CDR3 sequence: CASSEGTPPYEQYF. As DNA, the CDR3 is TGTGCCAGCAGTGAAGGGACCCCTCCCTACGAGCAGTACTTC.